The next 3 T cell receptor beta chains were all read from a single sample in a study of regulatory T cells in long-lasting Graves disease. The time point was: newly diagnosed GD, antithyroid drugs for less than 3 months. RNA from PBMCs was the source of the TCR library. Libraries of TCR beta came from iRepertoire HTBI primers plus Arm-PCR of CDR3 regions. Each CDR3 protein is one row after TCRdb ran MiXCR on the multiplex PCR reads. The sample shows 350,000 to 450,000 distinct CDR3 sequences, approximately 12% of them seen only once. The same sample was also studied in work on T cells in Graves' hyperthyroidism and ophthalmopathy.

The specimen was peripheral blood mononuclear cells (PBMCs), collected at new diagnosis, from a patient treated with antithyroid drugs. These receptors were taken from a woman younger than 30 with Graves disease.

This clonotype was picked up a small number of times. The chain joins TRBV7-3 to TRBJ1-1; D is unclear. V was shortened by 5 bases and J by 3 bases, with 13 bases between the two germline ends. Germline-derived CDR1 and CDR2 are SGHTA and FQGTGA. The CDR3 has 14 amino acids. CDR3 residues: CASSRSSEDTEAFF. CDR3 in DNA: TGTGCCAGCAGCCGTAGCTCGGAGGACACTGAAGCTTTCTTT.

This clonotype has a count of ten or more. This chain uses TRBV6-9 with TRBJ1-2, with D perhaps TRBD1 (5 bases). The V end was cut by 0 bases, the J end by 4 bases, with 12 bases between. The CDR3 totals 15 residues. Germline values: CDR1 MNHGY, CDR2 SVAAGI. This chain's CDR3 is CASSYSTAQRYGYTF. The CDR3 DNA reads as TGTGCCAGCAGTTATTCGACAGCTCAGCGCTATGGCTACACCTTC.

This clonotype showed up many times. The gene calls are TRBV15 and TRBJ2-5; TRBD1 matches at 7 bases. Germline V gene data show CDR1 as LNHNV and CDR2 as YYDKDF (reference sequence). V trimming: 4 bases; J trimming: 5 bases; junction bases outside the gene matches: 13. CDR3 length: 16 amino acids. This CDR3 reads CATSTRQTGITETQYF. CDR3 nucleotides: TGTGCCACCAGCACAAGACAGACAGGGATTACGGAGACCCAGTACTTC.